This TCR beta chain was identified during a study of patients and donors after allogeneic stem cell transplantation. TCRdb recomputed calls from the RT-PCR reads with MiXCR, one row per CDR3 protein. The sample has 920,000 or so distinct CDR3 sequences; 15% to 20% are singletons. Trimming stripped 4 bases from V and 1 base from J, with 14 bases between. The CDR3 has 15 residues. In germline, CDR1 is SGHRS, CDR2 YFSETQ. The sequence derives from a human donor who was either an allogeneic HSCT recipient or a stem cell or donor lymphocyte infusion donor (not recorded which). It is not recorded whose cells these are; they may come from a transplant donor. Sequences were obtained from blood, either unsorted or a sorted T cell fraction (not recorded which). This sequence joins TRBV5-1 and TRBJ1-1; a weak D match, TRBD1 (5 bases). The CDR3 DNA reads as TGCGCCAGCAGCGCCACGAGGGGCCAGAACACTGAAGCTTTCTTT. The encoded protein is CASSATRGQNTEAFF.